A selection of T cell receptor beta chains follows, all from one sample in a study of blood T cell repertoires in COVID-19. Measured with immunoSEQ multiplex PCR; TCRdb has only the in-frame clones, and not every one. This sample has some 69,000 clones, with roughly nine tenths found just once. The sequenced material came from peripheral blood. Receptors were obtained from a woman aged 45-65 years with active COVID-19. The CDR3 runs from the conserved cysteine through the conserved F or W. Each record gives: clone size, J gene, V gene, D gene, CDR3 protein. The D gene is left open where the match is weak. Size tells how often a clone was seen (once, few, many) or the class of an expanded clone, and some rows leave it out.

once | TRBJ2-3 | TRBV3-1/TRBV3-2 | . | CASSPGSFADTQYF
. | TRBJ2-6 | TRBV9 | . | CASSVAGANVLTF
once | TRBJ2-7 | TRBV28 | TRBD1 | CASSYIRDRGGYEQYF
. | TRBJ2-3 | TRBV30 | TRBD2 | CAGASGIWPDTQYF
. | TRBJ2-3 | TRBV3-1/TRBV3-2 | TRBD2 | CASSRTWGGTGTDTQYF
. | TRBJ2-1 | TRBV11-3 | . | CASSLPPSYEQFF
. | TRBJ2-7 | TRBV2 | TRBD1 | CASRETGGEQYF
. | TRBJ1-4 | TRBV5-1 | TRBD1 | CASSSGTGFWGWEKLFF
. | TRBJ1-2 | TRBV5-1 | TRBD1 | CASSATGVGYGYTF
. | TRBJ2-2 | TRBV2 | TRBD1 | CASSPRTGGTGELFF
. | TRBJ2-7 | TRBV28 | . | CASSSDEQYF
. | TRBJ1-1 | TRBV10-1 | TRBD1 | CASSESGRGFTEAFF
. | TRBJ2-1 | TRBV19 | . | CASSIVGSYNEQFF
. | TRBJ1-5 | TRBV7-8 | TRBD1 | CASSLDRGQPQHF
once | TRBJ2-7 | TRBV5-1 | . | CASSLLASYEQYF
once | TRBJ2-5 | TRBV5-1 | TRBD2 | CASSFSFSGGQETQYF
. | TRBJ1-2 | TRBV11-3 | . | CASTSLRWVFGCYTF
. | TRBJ2-4 | TRBV6-5 | . | CASSSLTDAKNIQYF
. | TRBJ2-1 | TRBV5-1 | TRBD2 | CASSVPGLADQQFF
. | TRBJ1-5 | TRBV6-5 | TRBD1 | CASSYGTDSNQPQHF
. | TRBJ2-1 | TRBV28 | . | CASSYTDNEQFF
. | TRBJ2-7 | TRBV5-1 | . | CASSSGQTYEQYF
. | TRBJ1-1 | TRBV27 | . | CASSPIGGGTTEAFF
. | TRBJ2-7 | TRBV3-1/TRBV3-2 | TRBD2 | CASSPTSGSYEQYF
. | TRBJ2-3 | TRBV4-2 | . | CASSRPGLSTDTQYF
. | TRBJ2-7 | TRBV28 | TRBD1 | CASSPTDGQGANEQYF
. | TRBJ1-1 | TRBV7-9 | . | CASSLVSAGEAFF
. | TRBJ2-2 | TRBV7-9 | . | CASSLERGAYTGELFF
. | TRBJ1-1 | TRBV5-5 | . | CASSLRLTNTEAFF
. | TRBJ1-1 | TRBV29-1 | TRBD1 | CSVTQGAATEAFF
. | TRBJ2-7 | TRBV7-9 | TRBD1 | CASSSTMDRGRIREQYF
. | TRBJ2-7 | TRBV2 | . | CASTTDGGREQYF
. | TRBJ1-1 | TRBV29-1 | . | CSVTENTEAFF
. | TRBJ1-1 | TRBV10-1 | . | CASREHPGDTEAFF
. | TRBJ1-1 | TRBV19 | . | CASSREQGMNTEAFF
. | TRBJ1-5 | TRBV5-5 | . | CASSTQDTRQPQHF
. | TRBJ1-5 | TRBV6-1 | TRBD1 | CASSDPDRVNQPQHF
. | TRBJ2-1 | TRBV5-1 | . | CASRRRMGQDNEQFF
. | TRBJ1-5 | TRBV18 | . | CASSPNNQPQHF
. | TRBJ1-2 | TRBV5-6 | TRBD1 | CASSPDIGTGPSNYGYTF
. | TRBJ2-3 | TRBV7-3 | TRBD2 | CASSSASGESDTQYF
few | TRBJ2-7 | TRBV7-9 | . | CASSFNSEQYF
. | TRBJ2-6 | TRBV30 | . | CAWRGNRASGANVLTF
. | TRBJ1-1 | TRBV27 | . | CAISRGNTEAFF
once | TRBJ2-1 | TRBV24-1 | TRBD1 | CATSDGRQGGPYNEQFF
. | TRBJ1-5 | TRBV30 | . | CAWIRGSSPQHF
once | TRBJ2-5 | TRBV7-8 | . | CASTHSTGKQTQYF
. | TRBJ1-2 | TRBV27 | TRBD1 | CASSSTGVPYGYTF
. | TRBJ2-7 | TRBV5-1 | TRBD2 | CASSPTSGPTYEQYF
. | TRBJ1-1 | TRBV28 | TRBD1 | CASSPGTGKPMNTEAFF
. | TRBJ2-1 | TRBV11-2 | TRBD2 | CASSPWTSGSRSSYNEQFF
. | TRBJ1-3 | TRBV29-1 | . | CSVRFNGNTIYF
. | TRBJ2-7 | TRBV10-3 | TRBD2 | CAIKNHLAGVGVDEQYF
. | TRBJ1-2 | TRBV29-1 | . | CSVDVWGGPYGYTF
. | TRBJ2-1 | TRBV6-6 | TRBD2 | CASRSRTSGNYEQFF